The table lists the clone carrying this T cell receptor (beta chain) with a few counts. The record originates from a study of T-cell reconstitution after alpha-beta-depleted transplantation in children. Unique molecular identifiers were incorporated during preparation of the TCRbeta library. TCRdb re-derived calls from the PCR reads in MiXCR, one entry per CDR3 protein. Seen here are 190,000 or so distinct CDR3 sequences, approximately 6.6% observed once, and the top ten hold 3% to 3.5%. The receptor's source is a human donor who donated a stem cell graft to a child with Wiskott-Aldrich syndrome. Sequenced here: PBMCs from the stem cell graft donor, sampled from the stem cell graft.

Here the CDR3 DNA reads TGCAGCGTTGAGGACCTGTGGAGCCGGACTGAAGCTTTCTTT. It specifies CSVEDLWSRTEAFF. The V and J genes are TRBV29-1 and TRBJ1-1; D not certain. Trimming removed 3 bases from V and 5 bases from J, with 16 bases in between. This CDR3 has 14 residues. The V gene's germline CDR1 is SQVTM and CDR2 ANQGSEA. The full variable domain, completed using reference TRBV29-1 and TRBJ1-1, is SAVISQKPSRDICQRGTSLTIQCQVDSQVTMMFWYRQQPGQSLTLIATANQGSEATYESGFVIDKFPISRPNLTFSTLTVSNMSPEDSSIYLCSVEDLWSRTEAFFGQGTRLTVV.